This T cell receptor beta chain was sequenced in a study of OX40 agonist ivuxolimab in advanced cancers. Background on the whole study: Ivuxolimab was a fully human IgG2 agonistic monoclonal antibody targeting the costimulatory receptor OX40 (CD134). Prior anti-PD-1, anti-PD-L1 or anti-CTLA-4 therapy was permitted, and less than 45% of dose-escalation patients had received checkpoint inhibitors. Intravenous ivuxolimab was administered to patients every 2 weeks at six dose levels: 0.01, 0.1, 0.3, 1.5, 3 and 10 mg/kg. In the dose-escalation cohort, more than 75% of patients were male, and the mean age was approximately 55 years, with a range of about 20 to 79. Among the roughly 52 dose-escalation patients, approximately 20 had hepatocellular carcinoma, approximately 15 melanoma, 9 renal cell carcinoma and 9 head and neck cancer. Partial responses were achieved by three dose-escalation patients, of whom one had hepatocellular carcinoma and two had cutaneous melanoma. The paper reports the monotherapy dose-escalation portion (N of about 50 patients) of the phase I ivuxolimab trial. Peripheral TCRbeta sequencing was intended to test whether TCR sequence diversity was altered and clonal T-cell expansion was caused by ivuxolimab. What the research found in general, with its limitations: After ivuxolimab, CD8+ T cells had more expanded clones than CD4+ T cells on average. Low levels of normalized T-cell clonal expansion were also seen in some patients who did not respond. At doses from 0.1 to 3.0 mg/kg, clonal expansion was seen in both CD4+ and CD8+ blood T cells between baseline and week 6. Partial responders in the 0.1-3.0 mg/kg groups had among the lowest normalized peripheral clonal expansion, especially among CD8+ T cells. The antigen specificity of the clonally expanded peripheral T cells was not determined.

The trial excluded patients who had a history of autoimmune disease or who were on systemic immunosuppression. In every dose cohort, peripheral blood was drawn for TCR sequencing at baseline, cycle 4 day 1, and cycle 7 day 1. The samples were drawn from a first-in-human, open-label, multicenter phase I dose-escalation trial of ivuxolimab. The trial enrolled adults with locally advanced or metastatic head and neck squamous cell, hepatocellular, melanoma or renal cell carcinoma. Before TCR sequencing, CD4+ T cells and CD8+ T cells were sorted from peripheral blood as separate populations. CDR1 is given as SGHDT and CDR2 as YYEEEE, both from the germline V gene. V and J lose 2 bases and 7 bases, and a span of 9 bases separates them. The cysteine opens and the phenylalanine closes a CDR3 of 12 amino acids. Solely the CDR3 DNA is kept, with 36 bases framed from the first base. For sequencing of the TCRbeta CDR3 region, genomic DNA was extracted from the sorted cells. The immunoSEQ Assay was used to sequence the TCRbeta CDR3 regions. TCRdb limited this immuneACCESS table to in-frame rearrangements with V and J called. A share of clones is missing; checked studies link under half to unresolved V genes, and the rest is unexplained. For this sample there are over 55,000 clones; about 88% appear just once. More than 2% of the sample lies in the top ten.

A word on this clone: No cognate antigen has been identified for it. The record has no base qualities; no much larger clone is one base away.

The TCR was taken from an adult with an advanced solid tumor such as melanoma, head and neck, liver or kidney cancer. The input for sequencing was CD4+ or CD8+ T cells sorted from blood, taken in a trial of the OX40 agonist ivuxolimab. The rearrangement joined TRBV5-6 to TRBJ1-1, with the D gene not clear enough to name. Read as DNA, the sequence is TGTGCCAGCAGCTTAGTTCAGAGTGAAGCTTTCTTT. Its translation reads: CASSLVQSEAFF.